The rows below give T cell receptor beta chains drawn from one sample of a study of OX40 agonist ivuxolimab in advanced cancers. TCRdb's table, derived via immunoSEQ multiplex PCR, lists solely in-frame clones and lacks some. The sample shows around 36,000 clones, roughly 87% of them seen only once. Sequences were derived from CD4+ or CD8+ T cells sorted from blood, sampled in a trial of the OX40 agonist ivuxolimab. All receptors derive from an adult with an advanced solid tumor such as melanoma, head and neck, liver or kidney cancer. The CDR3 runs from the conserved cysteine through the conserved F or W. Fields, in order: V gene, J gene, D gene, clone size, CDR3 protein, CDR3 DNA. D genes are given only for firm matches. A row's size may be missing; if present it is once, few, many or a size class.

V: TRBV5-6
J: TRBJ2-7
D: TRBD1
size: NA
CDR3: CASSPGQGREEQYF
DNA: TGTGCCAGCAGCCCCGGACAGGGGCGGGAGGAGCAGTACTTC

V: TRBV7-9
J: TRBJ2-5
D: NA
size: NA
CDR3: CASSFRDGEETQYF
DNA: TGTGCCAGCAGCTTCCGGGACGGCGAAGAGACCCAGTACTTC

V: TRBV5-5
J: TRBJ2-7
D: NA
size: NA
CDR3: CASSSTGTHPYEQYF
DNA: TGTGCCAGCAGTTCAACCGGGACTCATCCCTACGAGCAGTACTTC

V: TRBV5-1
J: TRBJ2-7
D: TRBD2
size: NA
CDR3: CASSLAGLAVSYEQYF
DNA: TGCGCCAGCAGCTTGGCCGGACTAGCGGTATCCTACGAGCAGTACTTC

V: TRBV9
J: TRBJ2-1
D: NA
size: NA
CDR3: CASSVEGEGEQFF
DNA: TGTGCCAGCAGCGTAGAGGGGGAGGGTGAGCAGTTCTTC

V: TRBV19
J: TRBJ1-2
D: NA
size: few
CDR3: CASSMRTLYGYTF
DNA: TGTGCCAGTAGTATGAGGACACTCTATGGCTACACCTTC

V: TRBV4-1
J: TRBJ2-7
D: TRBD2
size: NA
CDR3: CASSQSGGVYEQYF
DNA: TGCGCCAGCAGCCAAAGTGGGGGGGTTTACGAGCAGTACTTC

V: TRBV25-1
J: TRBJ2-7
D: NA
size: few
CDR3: CASSYRGAEQYF
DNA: TGTGCCAGCAGCTATCGGGGGGCCGAGCAGTACTTC

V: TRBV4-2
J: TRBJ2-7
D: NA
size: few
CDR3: CASSFGGGETYEQYF
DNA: TGTGCCAGCAGCTTTGGTGGCGGGGAGACCTACGAGCAGTACTTC

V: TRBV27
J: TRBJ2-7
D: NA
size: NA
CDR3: CATRGAEAFYEQYF
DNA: TGTGCCACGAGGGGAGCCGAGGCATTCTACGAGCAGTACTTC